The text below deals with one TCR beta chain. This sample was taken from a study of blood T cell repertoires in COVID-19. Sequencing used immunoSEQ multiplex PCR; TCRdb keeps in-frame clones, though not all of them. The repertoire has about 180,000 clones, more than 75% of them found once; the top ten carry under 6%. There are 14 residues in the CDR3. V is TRBV21-1 and J is TRBJ1-2; whether TRBD1, the table's D call, matches the DNA was not checked. TRBV21-1 is assigned pseudogene status. The specimen was peripheral blood. This sequence was found in a woman in her forties or fifties with COVID-19, enrolled during active disease. CDR3 protein: CASSRDRDHHGYTF. The DNA for the CDR3 is TGTGCCAGCAGCCGGGACAGGGACCATCATGGCTACACCTTC.